Listed here is a single T cell receptor beta chain. Its antigen is still unknown. The junction does not match germline at one end; this may be a read error. Investigators produced naive CD8 libraries from about 20,000 to 1,000,000 sorted cells, drawing on 10%, 30% or 50% RNA. Naive CD8 T cells were sorted, and the gate applied was CD8+CD4-CCR7+CD45RA+. Via MiXCR, TCRdb re-called the PCR reads, giving one row per CDR3 protein. The sample yields around 300,000 distinct CDR3 sequences, 24% seen once. The V gene's germline CDR1 is SGHTA and CDR2 FQGTGA. CDR3 length: 13 amino acids. This sample is drawn from a study of molecular identifiers for immune sequencing clone quantification. Study background: Five portions were made in replicates from RNA of roughly 20,000 or 100,000 naive CD8 cells, and four underwent sequencing.

Study findings and constraints: Jurkat TCR RNA spiked in from one cell reportedly remained identifiable amid around 1 million naive cells.

The genes are TRBV7-3 and TRBJ2-1; TRBD2 matches at 8 bases. The specimen sequenced was naive CD8+ T cells from blood, with Jurkat cell RNA spiked in. Specified subset: FACS-sorted CD8+CD4-CCR7+CD45RA+ naive T cells. This clonotype originated in a human donor in good health. Some libraries in this study had Jurkat cell RNA spiked in. The DNA for the CDR3 is TGTGCCGGCAGCCTAACTAGCGGCAATGAGCAGTTCTTC. It translates to CAGSLTSGNEQFF.